This T cell receptor (beta chain) was identified in a study of CD8 T cells in Susac syndrome. Study-wide results and caveats: The authors acknowledged that the study's TCR sequencing and HLA analysis involved relatively few individuals.

Random hexamers were used to reverse transcribe roughly 0.5 to 1 ug of RNA. TCRdb reprocessed the immunoSEQ multiplex PCR reads via MiXCR and lists one record per CDR3 protein. Among a few hundred thousand distinct CDR3 sequences listed, approximately 95% were seen once. For this clonotype: What it binds is unknown.

The sequence came from a human donor with multiple sclerosis. The sample taken for sequencing was CD4+ T cells from PBMCs.

The CDR3 DNA is TGTGCCAGCTGGGGGACAGGCAATCAGCCCCAGCATTTT. Its protein product is CASWGTGNQPQHF. The chain joins TRBV2 to TRBJ1-5, with TRBD1 matching 7 bases. From germline, CDR1 is SNHLY and CDR2 FYNNEI. The CDR3 contains 13 residues. The trim removed 8 bases at V and 2 bases at J, leaving 3 bases unmatched.